The 22 T cell receptor beta chains below were found in one sample sequenced in a study. TCRdb re-derived calls from the 5' RACE reads in MiXCR, one entry per CDR3 protein. The sample records about 8,900 distinct CDR3 sequences, roughly 29% being singletons. Sample: naive CD4+ T cells sorted from a lymph node. Subset in this sample: naive CD4+ T cells, CD4+CD45RA+CD25-. The receptor set was obtained from a female donor with breast cancer.

By share of the sample, this clonotype is medium-sized. The chain employs TRBV12-3 or TRBV12-4 and TRBJ1-2; no firm D call. Deletions cut 3 bases from V and 4 bases from J, with 6 bases between. The CDR3 is made up of 12 amino acids. The chain's CDR3 is CASSFSSYGYTF. The DNA for the CDR3 is TGTGCCAGCAGTTTTTCCAGCTATGGCTACACCTTC.

For this clonotype: Compared with germline, one end of the junction differs, possibly owing to a read error. This chain connects TRBV7-3 to TRBJ2-1; no clear D gene. This CDR3 has 14 amino acids. The germline V gene encodes CDR1 SGHTA and CDR2 FQGTGA. In DNA, the CDR3 is TGCGCCAGCAGCTTAACGGGCCCAGCGTTTGTCGAGTTCTTC. Translated, it gives CASSLTGPAFVEFF.

By share, this clonotype ranks as medium-sized. In DNA form, the CDR3 reads TGCGCCAGCAGCCGTGGCTCTCTGGATACGCAGTATTTT. Translation: CASSRGSLDTQYF. This chain connects TRBV5-1 to TRBJ2-3, with D unclear. Germline loops: CDR1 SGHRS, CDR2 YFSETQ. The germline V and J ends were trimmed by 4 bases and 6 bases, with 12 bases remaining between them. CDR3 length equals 13 residues.

This clonotype was seen just once. The genes are TRBV19 and TRBJ2-1; D is unresolved. CDR1 LNHDA and CDR2 SQIVND come from the germline V gene (reference sequence). The CDR3 is 15 amino acids. The germline V and J ends were trimmed by 3 bases and 9 bases, with 18 bases remaining between them. CDR3 bases: TGTGCCAGTAGTATTAGTCGACGTGGATACGGTGAGCAGTTCTTC. It translates to CASSISRRGYGEQFF. Full variable domain (outside the CDR3, taken from reference TRBV19 and TRBJ2-1): DGGITQSPKYLFRKEGQNVTLSCEQNLNHDAMYWYRQDPGQGLRLIYYSQIVNDFQKGDIAEGYSVSREKKESFPLTVTSAQKNPTAFYLCASSISRRGYGEQFFGPGTRLTVL.

This clonotype is deemed medium-sized. V and J are TRBV6-6 and TRBJ1-2; D gene uncertain. Trimming cost V 8 bases and J 3 bases, with 25 bases left between them. Germline CDR1 and CDR2: MNHNY and SVGAGI (reference sequence). The CDR3 covers 17 residues. CDR3 residues: CASSYRRVRQVDYGYTF. The CDR3 DNA sequence: TGTGCCAGCTCCTATCGACGGGTGAGGCAGGTTGACTATGGCTACACCTTC.

This clonotype was recorded many times. The chain carries TRBV5-1 and TRBJ2-7; D unclear. The ends were cut back, 0 bases at V and 6 bases at J, with 16 bases in the middle. The CDR3 loop spans 15 amino acids. From germline, CDR1 is SGHRS and CDR2 YFSETQ. The CDR3 protein is CASSLGGTMWREQYF. The CDR3 DNA reads TGCGCCAGCAGCTTGGGCGGCACAATGTGGCGCGAGCAGTACTTC.

This clonotype appeared many times. The chain couples TRBV6-5 to TRBJ2-7; 11 bases line up with TRBD2. Germline lookup yields CDR1 MNHEY and CDR2 SVGAGI. V lost 5 bases, J lost 1 base, and 4 bases stayed unmatched. The CDR3 consists of 15 residues. CDR3 in DNA: TGTGCCAGCAGTCCCGGGACTAGCGGATCCTACGAGCAGTACTTC. It is translated as CASSPGTSGSYEQYF.

Many counts were recorded for this clonotype. The chain uses TRBV30 and TRBJ2-7; TRBD2 aligns across 8 bases. The CDR3 is 15 residues long. Germline V gene data show CDR1 as GTSNPN and CDR2 as SVGIG (reference sequence). The junction had 7 bases not matched to a gene; V was cut back by 0 bases and J by 3 bases. For the CDR3, the DNA is TGTGCCTGGAGTGTTCGGGGGGGCCTGGGCTACGAGCAGTACTTC. It translates to CAWSVRGGLGYEQYF.

This clonotype was seen ten or more times. V usage is TRBV6-5 and J usage is TRBJ2-7; 8 nucleotides align to TRBD1. J was trimmed by 1 base and V by 5 bases; bases with no gene match: 7. The CDR3 has 15 residues. Germline loops: CDR1 MNHEY, CDR2 SVGAGI. The CDR3 DNA reads as TGTGCCAGCAGTCCCCGGGACAGGAATTCCTACGAGCAGTACTTC. It is translated as CASSPRDRNSYEQYF.

The J gene is TRBJ1-2, the V gene TRBV19; TRBD1 agrees at 7 bases. Trimming removed 6 bases from V and 2 bases from J; junction bases left unmatched: 3. The germline V gene has CDR1 LNHDA and CDR2 SQIVND (reference sequence). This CDR3 has 13 residues. DNA for the CDR3: TGTGCCAGTAGGGGACAGTGGAACTATGGCTACACCTTC. Encoded protein: CASRGQWNYGYTF.

The chain joins TRBV7-8 to TRBJ2-2; 7 positions match TRBD1. This CDR3 is built from 17 residues. Losses at the gene ends were 1 base for V and 5 bases for J; bases not matched to a gene: 10. Germline values: CDR1 SGHVS, CDR2 FQNEAQ. The CDR3 DNA reads as TGTGCCAGCAGCTTAGGTCTCAGGGGGTCGGGGACCGGGGAGCTGTTTTTT. Its protein is CASSLGLRGSGTGELFF.

This sequence joins TRBV6-5 and TRBJ2-1, with TRBD2 identical over 11 bases. Germline values: CDR1 MNHEY, CDR2 SVGAGI. The CDR3 loop spans 15 amino acids. V was clipped by 7 bases and J by 1 base; unmatched bases: 3. The CDR3 sequence: CASTLAGGSYNEQFF. For the CDR3, the DNA is TGTGCCAGCACCTTAGCGGGAGGGTCCTACAATGAGCAGTTCTTC.

In this sample, this clonotype turned up many times. The V gene is TRBV7-9, the J gene TRBJ1-1; possibly TRBD1 for D (5 bases). V was clipped by 5 bases and J by 5 bases, with 15 bases between them. This CDR3 comprises 14 residues. Germline V lookup: CDR1 SEHNR, CDR2 FQNEAQ (reference sequence). The CDR3 DNA reads as TGTGCCAGCAGCCCCCGCGGGGGTGAGACTGAAGCTTTCTTT. Its translation is CASSPRGGETEAFF.

As concerns this clonotype: A much larger clone sits a single nucleotide away, making a read error possible. The chain recombines TRBV27 with TRBJ1-5; perhaps TRBD1 as D (5 bases). Germline lookup yields CDR1 MNHEY and CDR2 SMNVEV (reference sequence). CDR3 length: 14 amino acids. As DNA, the CDR3 is TGTGCCACCTCGGAGGGACTGACCAATCAGCCCCGGCATTTT. Residues: CATSEGLTNQPRHF.

This clonotype is classed as medium-sized. The V gene is TRBV12-3 or TRBV12-4, the J gene TRBJ2-1; 7 bases agree with TRBD2. CDR3 size: 16 residues. Trimming took 5 bases from V and 2 from J; bases not matched to a gene: 9. CDR3 protein: CASSRPSGNAYNEQFF. The CDR3 DNA reads as TGTGCCAGCAGTCGACCTAGCGGTAATGCCTACAATGAGCAGTTCTTC.

The V gene is TRBV19, the J gene TRBJ1-1; D may be TRBD1 (6 bases). This CDR3 spans 15 amino acids. V was cut by 7 bases and J by 1 base, with 16 bases left in between. The germline gives CDR1 LNHDA, CDR2 SQIVND (reference sequence). The CDR3 coding sequence is TGTGCCAGTACCCCGAGGGGGGTCCCGAACACTGAAGCTTTCTTT. The encoded protein is CASTPRGVPNTEAFF.

This clonotype is medium-sized within its sample. The CDR3 protein is CASSELNNEQFF. The CDR3 DNA reads as TGTGCCAGCAGTGAGTTAAACAATGAGCAGTTCTTC. This rearrangement joins TRBV25-1 to TRBJ2-1; no firm D call. V was cut by 3 bases and J by 5 bases, with 5 bases left in between. Germline CDR1 MGHDK, CDR2 SYGVNS. This CDR3 spans 12 amino acids.

The sample holds a few counts of this clonotype. The gene calls are TRBV18 and TRBJ2-7; 7 positions match TRBD2. V trimming: 5 bases; J trimming: 4 bases; junction bases outside the gene matches: 8. CDR1 KGHSH and CDR2 LQKENI come from the germline V gene. The CDR3 covers 14 residues. This CDR3 reads CASSTTSRTYEQYF. The CDR3 nucleotides are TGTGCCAGCTCAACGACTAGCCGAACGTACGAGCAGTACTTC.

Ten or more counts support this clonotype. The chain has TRBV6-5 and TRBJ2-1; 11 nucleotides align to TRBD2. This CDR3 contains 15 residues. Losses at the gene ends were 6 bases for V and 6 bases for J; bases not matched to a gene: 7. The germline gives CDR1 MNHEY, CDR2 SVGAGI. The CDR3: CASRPGTSGSNEQFF. CDR3 sequence (DNA): TGTGCCAGCAGGCCCGGGACTAGCGGTTCCAATGAGCAGTTCTTC.

Regarding this clonotype: The missing conserved phenylalanine or tryptophan at the end of this CDR3 makes a read error likely. The genes are TRBV6-5 and TRBJ2-7, with a possible D match to TRBD1 (5 bases). V lost 6 bases and J lost 0, with 9 bases in between. There are 13 residues in the CDR3. The germline V gene encodes CDR1 MNHEY and CDR2 SVGAGI. The DNA of the CDR3 is TGTGCCAGCAGCCGACAGTTCTCCTACGAGCAGTACTCC. Protein sequence: CASSRQFSYEQYS.

This clonotype has ten or more counts. The gene calls are TRBV6-6 and TRBJ2-7; 9 positions match TRBD1. This CDR3 spans 11 amino acids. The germline V gene encodes CDR1 MNHNY and CDR2 SVGAGI (reference sequence). V was pared by 4 bases and J by 11 bases, with 3 bases of the junction left unmatched. CDR3 coding DNA: TGTGCCAGCAGTTGGGACAGGGAGGAGTACTTC. Residues: CASSWDREEYF.

This clonotype was counted ten times or more. This chain links TRBV12-3 or TRBV12-4 with TRBJ2-1; the match to TRBD2 covers 11 bases. The CDR3 loop spans 14 amino acids. The V and J ends lost 7 bases and 9 bases, in that order; junction bases with no gene match: 8. CDR3 nucleotides: TGTGCCAGCAATATAGCGGGAGGGAACGGTGAGCAGTTCTTC. Translating gives CASNIAGGNGEQFF.